A selection of T cell receptor beta chains follows, all from one sample in a study of shared clonotypes between healthy human individuals. The method was immunoSEQ multiplex PCR; TCRdb's version includes in-frame clones alone and lacks a portion of them. This table holds 2,500,000 or so clones, just over 90% found once. The sequencing sample was made of naive CD4+ T cells sorted from blood. These receptors came from a man aged 18-30 years in good health. Each CDR3 is given with its conserved first and last residue. The order of the fields is J gene, V gene, clone size, D gene, CDR3 protein, CDR3 DNA. D genes are given only for firm matches. Rows give clone size only sometimes, using once, few, many, or a class for an expanded clone.

TRBJ2-2 | TRBV5-4 | - | TRBD2 | CASSLTGGGTGELFF | TGTGCCAGCAGCTTGACGGGGGGAGGAACCGGGGAGCTGTTTTTT
TRBJ2-7 | TRBV2 | - | TRBD1 | CASSPMRTGAVEEQYF | TGTGCCAGCAGTCCTATGCGGACAGGGGCGGTGGAAGAGCAGTACTTC
TRBJ2-7 | TRBV11-2 | - | TRBD1 | CASSSNRGRGSHEQYF | TGTGCCAGCAGCTCCAATAGGGGGCGCGGTTCCCACGAGCAGTACTTC
TRBJ2-5 | TRBV7-8 | - | - | CASSLEGTQQETQYF | TGTGCCAGCAGCTTAGAGGGGACACAACAAGAGACCCAGTACTTC
TRBJ2-1 | TRBV7-2 | - | - | CASSLKQGITASYNEQFF | TGTGCCAGCAGCTTGAAACAGGGAATCACAGCGTCCTACAATGAGCAGTTCTTC
TRBJ1-5 | TRBV19 | - | - | CASSTGQFDQPQHF | TGTGCCAGTAGTACCGGACAGTTCGATCAGCCCCAGCATTTT
TRBJ1-1 | TRBV6-1 | once | - | CASSEVWPGASTEAFF | TGTGCCAGCAGTGAAGTTTGGCCGGGGGCGAGCACTGAAGCTTTCTTT
TRBJ2-1 | TRBV30 | - | TRBD2 | CAWSWVWGGSSYNEQFF | TGTGCCTGGAGCTGGGTCTGGGGGGGGAGCTCCTACAATGAGCAGTTCTTC
TRBJ2-5 | TRBV5-4 | - | TRBD2 | CASSLGLADQETQYF | TGTGCCAGCAGCTTGGGGCTAGCGGACCAAGAGACCCAGTACTTC
TRBJ2-7 | TRBV18 | - | TRBD1 | CASSPDWDRSSYEQYF | TGTGCCAGCTCACCGGATTGGGACAGGAGCTCCTACGAGCAGTACTTC
TRBJ2-5 | TRBV7-2 | - | - | CASSLRAGQETQYF | TGTGCCAGCAGCCTCCGAGCGGGCCAAGAGACCCAGTACTTC
TRBJ2-1 | TRBV5-1 | - | TRBD2 | CASSYPSGGYNEQFF | TGCGCCAGCAGCTACCCTAGCGGGGGGTACAATGAGCAGTTCTTC
TRBJ1-1 | TRBV30 | once | - | CAWSTGLRAFF | TGTGCCTGGAGTACGGGTTTGAGAGCTTTCTTT
TRBJ2-5 | TRBV5-6 | once | - | CASSFTRMGVGETQYF | TGTGCCAGCAGCTTTACGCGTATGGGGGTTGGGGAGACCCAGTACTTC
TRBJ2-3 | TRBV18 | - | - | CASSITSDDTQYF | TGTGCCAGCTCAATTACCTCGGACGATACGCAGTATTTT
TRBJ2-7 | TRBV6-6 | - | - | CASSGAPGAYEQYF | TGTGCCAGCAGTGGGGCCCCGGGGGCTTACGAGCAGTACTTC